Sequencing of this T cell receptor (beta chain) was carried out in a study of quantifying T cell responses using KT2 cells. Study summary: Reverse transcription used primers in the TCR alpha and beta constant regions. Under optimum conditions, T4 ligation efficiency was estimated at more than 10%. Findings and limits, study-wide: Even the lowest spike-in, about one KT2 cell per 100,000 PBMC, yielded detectable KT2 sequences.

The CDR3 spans 13 residues. CDR1 is GTSNPN and CDR2 is SVGIG in the germline V gene (reference sequence). Trimming cost V 5 bases and J 1 base, with 11 bases left between them. An oligo carrying a UMI was ligated to the cDNA 3' end. First-round PCR used three to four cycles and beta primers RC1.1 and RC1.2 covering TRBC1 and TRBC2. TCRdb analysed the UMI-ligation and nested PCR reads with MiXCR anew, one entry per CDR3 protein. The table has more than 55,000 distinct CDR3 sequences, 12% seen once; the top ten hold roughly 9.9%. KT2, a clone with a known TCR, was spiked into unfractionated PBMC. Different KT2-to-PBMC ratios were created with a constant PBMC count. This clonotype has a handful of counts. Its specificity is not known.

V and J are TRBV30 and TRBJ1-1; tentatively, D is TRBD1 (5 bases). Input material: PBMCs spiked with cells of the T cell clone KT2. This clonotype originated in a human donor. The DNA of the CDR3 is TGTGCCTGGGGACGGGGCTCGAACACTGAAGCTTTCTTT. Protein sequence: CAWGRGSNTEAFF.